The entry below describes one T cell receptor beta chain. In the study's own analysis: Reference gene primer amplification in the assay estimated nucleated cell counts. Assay used: immunoSEQ multiplex PCR; TCRdb lists only in-frame clones, some missing. D and trimming were read from the DNA, whereas the V and J calls and clone size are those reported in that table. The sample has about 44,000 clones; approximately 77% are singletons. The sample comes from a study of blood T cell repertoires in COVID-19. About the research overall: Acute-phase and convalescent COVID-19 samples originated in the United States, Italy and Spain.

This sequence was found in an older woman with acute or convalescent COVID-19. The specimen was peripheral blood.

CDR3 in amino acids: CASSFSSGQGLEQYF. In nucleotides, the CDR3 is TGTGCCAGCAGTTTCTCCTCGGGACAGGGCCTCGAGCAGTACTTC. The chain couples TRBV6-6 to TRBJ2-7, with TRBD1 matching over 9 bases. Trimming at V came to 4 bases and at J to 6 bases, leaving 10 bases not matched to a gene. Germline V CDR1 and CDR2: MNHNY, SVGAGI (reference sequence). This CDR3 contains 15 residues.